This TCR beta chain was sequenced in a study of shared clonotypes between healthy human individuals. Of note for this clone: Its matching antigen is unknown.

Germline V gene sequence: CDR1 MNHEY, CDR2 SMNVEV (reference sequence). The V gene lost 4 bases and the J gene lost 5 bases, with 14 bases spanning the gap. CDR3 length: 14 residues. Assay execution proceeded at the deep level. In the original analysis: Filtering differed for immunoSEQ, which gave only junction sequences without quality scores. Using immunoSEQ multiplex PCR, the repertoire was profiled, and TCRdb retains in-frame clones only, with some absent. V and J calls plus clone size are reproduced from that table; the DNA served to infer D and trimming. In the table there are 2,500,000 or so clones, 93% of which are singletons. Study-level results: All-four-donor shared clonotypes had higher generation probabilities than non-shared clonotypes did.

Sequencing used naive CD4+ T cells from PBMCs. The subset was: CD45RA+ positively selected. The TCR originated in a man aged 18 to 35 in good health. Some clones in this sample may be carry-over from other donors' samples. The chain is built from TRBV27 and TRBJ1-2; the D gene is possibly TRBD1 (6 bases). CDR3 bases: TGTGCCAGCAGTTACCGGGGAGGGGGTTATGGCTACACCTTC. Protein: CASSYRGGGYGYTF.